This TCR beta chain originates from a study of early T cells in non-severe SARS-CoV-2 infection. For the study at large: Sequenced material consisted of bulk RNA (from unsorted whole blood), and chains were unpaired.

TCRdb passed the 5' RACE reads through MiXCR, listing each CDR3 protein once. Among about 77,000 distinct CDR3 sequences, approximately 12% were seen once, and the ten largest hold roughly a sixth. The germline V gene has CDR1 LGHDT and CDR2 YNNKEL (reference sequence). Deletions cut 4 bases from V and 4 bases from J, with 9 bases between. This CDR3 has 13 amino acids. This clonotype is a singleton in its sample. The material sequenced was whole blood, taken at baseline. This chain uses TRBV3-1 with TRBJ2-3; the D is unclear. This clonotype was sampled from an adult who was a healthcare worker with PCR-confirmed SARS-CoV-2 infection or an uninfected control (not recorded which). The donor label of this sample is uncertain. The CDR3 DNA is TGTGCCAGCAGCCTCCGAAGCGCAGATACGCAGTATTTT. This sequence encodes CASSLRSADTQYF.